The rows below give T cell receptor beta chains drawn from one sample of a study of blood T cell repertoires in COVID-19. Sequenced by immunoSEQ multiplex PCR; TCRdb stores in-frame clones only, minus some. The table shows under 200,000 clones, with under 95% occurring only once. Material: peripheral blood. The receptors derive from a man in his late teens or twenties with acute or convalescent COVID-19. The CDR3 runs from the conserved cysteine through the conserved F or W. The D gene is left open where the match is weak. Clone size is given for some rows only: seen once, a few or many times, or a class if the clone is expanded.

CDR3aa: CASSPPGANTGELFF; CDR3nt: TGTGCCAGCTCACCACCCGGGGCGAACACCGGGGAGCTGTTTTTT; v_gene: TRBV18; j_gene: TRBJ2-2; abundance: -; d_gene: -
CDR3aa: CASSVAGGLGNTIYF; CDR3nt: TGTGCCAGCAGCGTGGCAGGGGGCCTAGGAAACACCATATATTTT; v_gene: TRBV9; j_gene: TRBJ1-3; abundance: -; d_gene: TRBD1
CDR3aa: CASSQVQGDTTEAFF; CDR3nt: TGCGCCAGCAGCCAAGTACAGGGGGATACGACTGAAGCTTTCTTT; v_gene: TRBV4-1; j_gene: TRBJ1-1; abundance: once; d_gene: TRBD1
CDR3aa: CASSPGQGWRGENNEQFF; CDR3nt: TGTGCCAGCAGTCCGGGACAGGGATGGCGTGGCGAAAACAATGAGCAGTTCTTC; v_gene: TRBV6-6; j_gene: TRBJ2-1; abundance: -; d_gene: TRBD1
CDR3aa: CASRDSAGGPETQYF; CDR3nt: TGTGCCAGCAGAGATTCAGCGGGAGGGCCAGAGACCCAGTACTTC; v_gene: TRBV2; j_gene: TRBJ2-5; abundance: -; d_gene: TRBD2
CDR3aa: CASSLGGTNYGYTF; CDR3nt: TGTGCCAGCTCCTTGGGGGGGACTAACTATGGCTACACCTTC; v_gene: TRBV6-5; j_gene: TRBJ1-2; abundance: -; d_gene: -
CDR3aa: CASSLGMLQGKDGYTF; CDR3nt: TGTGCCAGCAGCTTAGGGATGCTACAGGGCAAGGATGGCTACACCTTC; v_gene: TRBV7-2; j_gene: TRBJ1-2; abundance: few; d_gene: -
CDR3aa: CAWSVRQGAWGTEAFF; CDR3nt: TGTGCCTGGAGTGTACGACAGGGGGCCTGGGGCACTGAAGCTTTCTTT; v_gene: TRBV30; j_gene: TRBJ1-1; abundance: -; d_gene: TRBD1
CDR3aa: CASSRGWGTGELFF; CDR3nt: TGTGCCAGCAGCAGGGGATGGGGCACCGGGGAGCTGTTTTTT; v_gene: TRBV5-6; j_gene: TRBJ2-2; abundance: -; d_gene: -
CDR3aa: CASSLGQGGRETQYF; CDR3nt: TGCGCCAGCAGCTTGGGACAGGGGGGCCGAGAGACCCAGTACTTC; v_gene: TRBV5-1; j_gene: TRBJ2-5; abundance: once; d_gene: TRBD1
CDR3aa: CASSQEGVLRGEQYF; CDR3nt: TGCGCCAGCAGCCAAGAAGGGGTCCTCCGGGGGGAGCAGTACTTC; v_gene: TRBV4-1; j_gene: TRBJ2-7; abundance: -; d_gene: -
CDR3aa: CASSQDKRGGYEQYF; CDR3nt: TGCGCCAGCAGCCAAGATAAAAGGGGTGGTTACGAGCAGTACTTC; v_gene: TRBV4-1; j_gene: TRBJ2-7; abundance: -; d_gene: -
CDR3aa: CATSDPQGGDYGYTF; CDR3nt: TGTGCCACCAGTGACCCACAGGGGGGAGACTATGGCTACACCTTC; v_gene: TRBV24-1; j_gene: TRBJ1-2; abundance: few; d_gene: TRBD1
CDR3aa: CASRFTSPYGYTF; CDR3nt: TGTGCCAGCAGGTTTACATCCCCTTATGGCTACACCTTC; v_gene: TRBV6-5; j_gene: TRBJ1-2; abundance: -; d_gene: -
CDR3aa: CASSPNRGGTEAFF; CDR3nt: TGTGCCAGCTCACCAAACAGGGGAGGCACTGAAGCTTTCTTT; v_gene: TRBV18; j_gene: TRBJ1-1; abundance: -; d_gene: TRBD1
CDR3aa: CASSLDRGGYTF; CDR3nt: TGTGCCAGCAGCCTTGACAGGGGTGGCTACACCTTC; v_gene: TRBV28; j_gene: TRBJ1-2; abundance: -; d_gene: TRBD1
CDR3aa: CASKQGGTEAFF; CDR3nt: TGTGCCAGCAAACAGGGGGGCACTGAAGCTTTCTTT; v_gene: TRBV6-1; j_gene: TRBJ1-1; abundance: -; d_gene: TRBD1
CDR3aa: CAIRTAGNTIYF; CDR3nt: TGTGCCATTCGGACAGCCGGAAACACCATATATTTT; v_gene: TRBV19; j_gene: TRBJ1-3; abundance: -; d_gene: -
CDR3aa: CASSQGAGSYEQYF; CDR3nt: TGTGCCAGCAGCCAAGGAGCAGGTTCCTACGAGCAGTACTTC; v_gene: TRBV14; j_gene: TRBJ2-7; abundance: -; d_gene: -
CDR3aa: CASSFVVRCFYGYTF; CDR3nt: TGTGCCAGCAGCTTCGTCGTGCGGTGCTTCTATGGCTACACCTTC; v_gene: TRBV11-2; j_gene: TRBJ1-2; abundance: -; d_gene: -
CDR3aa: CASSTRAGTGYQPQHF; CDR3nt: TGTGCCAGTAGTACTCGAGCCGGGACAGGGTATCAGCCCCAGCATTTT; v_gene: TRBV19; j_gene: TRBJ1-5; abundance: -; d_gene: TRBD1
CDR3aa: CASSPREAYGYTF; CDR3nt: TGTGCCAGCAGCCCCAGGGAGGCCTATGGCTACACCTTC; v_gene: TRBV9; j_gene: TRBJ1-2; abundance: -; d_gene: -
CDR3aa: CASSLGGLAGGQETQYF; CDR3nt: TGTGCCAGCAGCTTAGGGGGACTAGCGGGGGGCCAAGAGACCCAGTACTTC; v_gene: TRBV7-2; j_gene: TRBJ2-5; abundance: -; d_gene: TRBD2
CDR3aa: CASSLTGTENTEAFF; CDR3nt: TGTGCCAGCTCACTTACAGGGACGGAGAACACTGAAGCTTTCTTT; v_gene: TRBV18; j_gene: TRBJ1-1; abundance: -; d_gene: -
CDR3aa: CASSLISPLQQGRQPQHF; CDR3nt: TGTGCCAGCAGTTTAATCTCCCCTTTACAACAGGGAAGGCAGCCCCAGCATTTT; v_gene: TRBV27; j_gene: TRBJ1-5; abundance: -; d_gene: -
CDR3aa: CASSRGTGQETQYF; CDR3nt: TGTGCCAGCAGCCGCGGGACAGGCCAAGAGACCCAGTACTTC; v_gene: TRBV3-1/TRBV3-2; j_gene: TRBJ2-5; abundance: -; d_gene: TRBD1
CDR3aa: CASSRTHLLNNEQFF; CDR3nt: TGTGCCAGCAGCCGGACTCACTTATTAAACAATGAGCAGTTCTTC; v_gene: TRBV6-5; j_gene: TRBJ2-1; abundance: -; d_gene: -
CDR3aa: CASSVGQGAYNEQFF; CDR3nt: TGTGCCAGCAGCGTAGGGCAGGGTGCCTACAATGAGCAGTTCTTC; v_gene: TRBV9; j_gene: TRBJ2-1; abundance: -; d_gene: -
CDR3aa: CASSPAGQGAAGELFF; CDR3nt: TGCGCCAGCAGCCCTGCGGGACAGGGGGCTGCCGGGGAGCTGTTTTTT; v_gene: TRBV4-1; j_gene: TRBJ2-2; abundance: -; d_gene: TRBD1
CDR3aa: CATSDPARSKDTQYF; CDR3nt: TGTGCCACCAGTGATCCGGCTAGATCGAAAGATACGCAGTATTTT; v_gene: TRBV24-1; j_gene: TRBJ2-3; abundance: -; d_gene: -
CDR3aa: CASSPTLNTEAFF; CDR3nt: TGCGCCAGCAGCCCGACACTGAACACTGAAGCTTTCTTT; v_gene: TRBV5-1; j_gene: TRBJ1-1; abundance: -; d_gene: -
CDR3aa: CASSREATNEKLFF; CDR3nt: TGTGCCAGTAGTCGAGAGGCGACTAATGAAAAACTGTTTTTT; v_gene: TRBV19; j_gene: TRBJ1-4; abundance: -; d_gene: -
CDR3aa: CASSIARTGNYGYTF; CDR3nt: TGTGCCAGTAGTATAGCCCGGACAGGGAACTATGGCTACACCTTC; v_gene: TRBV19; j_gene: TRBJ1-2; abundance: once; d_gene: TRBD1
CDR3aa: CATSRRQETQYF; CDR3nt: TGTGCCACCAGCAGACGCCAAGAGACCCAGTACTTC; v_gene: TRBV15; j_gene: TRBJ2-5; abundance: -; d_gene: -
CDR3aa: CASSESYNQPQHF; CDR3nt: TGTGCCAGCAGTGAGAGTTACAATCAGCCCCAGCATTTT; v_gene: TRBV6-1; j_gene: TRBJ1-5; abundance: -; d_gene: -
CDR3aa: CASSYGQSFSYEQYF; CDR3nt: TGTGCCAGCAGTTACGGACAGTCATTCTCCTACGAGCAGTACTTC; v_gene: TRBV6-5; j_gene: TRBJ2-7; abundance: -; d_gene: -
CDR3aa: CASSPGQGAISEQYF; CDR3nt: TGTGCCAGCTCACCGGGACAGGGGGCTATAAGCGAGCAGTACTTC; v_gene: TRBV18; j_gene: TRBJ2-7; abundance: -; d_gene: TRBD1
CDR3aa: CATSPGIFGNTIYF; CDR3nt: TGTGCCACCAGCCCAGGGATTTTCGGAAACACCATATATTTT; v_gene: TRBV15; j_gene: TRBJ1-3; abundance: -; d_gene: -
CDR3aa: CASSEESGGQPQHF; CDR3nt: TGTGCCAGCAGCGAAGAATCAGGGGGGCAGCCCCAGCATTTT; v_gene: TRBV9; j_gene: TRBJ1-5; abundance: -; d_gene: TRBD1
CDR3aa: CASSVGQDNSPLHF; CDR3nt: TGTGCCAGCAGCGTAGGTCAGGATAATTCACCCCTCCACTTT; v_gene: TRBV9; j_gene: TRBJ1-6; abundance: -; d_gene: -
CDR3aa: CASRGNAYEQYF; CDR3nt: TGTGCCAGTAGGGGCAACGCCTACGAGCAGTACTTC; v_gene: TRBV19; j_gene: TRBJ2-7; abundance: -; d_gene: -
CDR3aa: CASSLVTGGYTF; CDR3nt: TGCGCCAGCAGCCTAGTTACGGGAGGCTACACCTTC; v_gene: TRBV4-1; j_gene: TRBJ1-2; abundance: -; d_gene: -
CDR3aa: CASSSYRGRDLFGTDTQYF; CDR3nt: TGTGCCAGCAGTTCTTACAGGGGGCGAGATTTATTTGGCACAGATACGCAGTATTTT; v_gene: TRBV27; j_gene: TRBJ2-3; abundance: -; d_gene: TRBD1
CDR3aa: CASSLDRVSTDTQYF; CDR3nt: TGTGCCAGCAGCTTAGACAGAGTTAGCACAGATACGCAGTATTTT; v_gene: TRBV7-9; j_gene: TRBJ2-3; abundance: -; d_gene: -
CDR3aa: CASRLGLRLGNQPQHF; CDR3nt: TGTGCCAGCAGGCTGGGACTCCGACTGGGCAATCAGCCCCAGCATTTT; v_gene: TRBV28; j_gene: TRBJ1-5; abundance: -; d_gene: -
CDR3aa: CASSWTPNTGELFF; CDR3nt: TGTGCCAGCAGCTGGACACCGAACACCGGGGAGCTGTTTTTT; v_gene: TRBV2; j_gene: TRBJ2-2; abundance: -; d_gene: -